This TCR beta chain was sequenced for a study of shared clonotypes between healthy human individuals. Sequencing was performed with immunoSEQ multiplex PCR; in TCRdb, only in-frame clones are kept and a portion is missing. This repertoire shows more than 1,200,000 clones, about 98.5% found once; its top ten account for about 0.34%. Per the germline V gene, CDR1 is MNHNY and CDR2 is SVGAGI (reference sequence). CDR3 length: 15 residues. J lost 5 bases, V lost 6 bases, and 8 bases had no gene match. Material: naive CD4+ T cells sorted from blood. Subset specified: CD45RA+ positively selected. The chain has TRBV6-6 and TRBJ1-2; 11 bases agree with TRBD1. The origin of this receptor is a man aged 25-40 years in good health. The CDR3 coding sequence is TGTGCCAGCAGAGGACAGGGGGCATTGAAGTATGGCTACACCTTC. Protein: CASRGQGALKYGYTF.